Here is one T cell receptor beta chain with its context. The sample is drawn from a study of blood T cell repertoires in COVID-19. On the study more broadly: Samples of COVID-19 (acute and convalescent) were obtained from the United States, Italy and Spain.

Clones were sequenced by immunoSEQ multiplex PCR, and TCRdb holds only the in-frame ones, with some missing. The sample yields about 220,000 clones, roughly 80% seen once. Germline CDR1 and CDR2: SGHDT and YYEEEE. The CDR3 contains 12 residues. Trimming removed 6 bases at V and 7 bases at J, with 14 bases between. The sample comprised peripheral blood. The chain employs TRBV5-6 and TRBJ2-7, with D perhaps matching TRBD2 (6 bases). The TCR originated in a woman aged 30 to 39 who had recovered from COVID-19. CDR3 DNA: TGTGCCAGCAACCCACTAGCAGGGGAGCAGTACTTC. It codes for CASNPLAGEQYF.